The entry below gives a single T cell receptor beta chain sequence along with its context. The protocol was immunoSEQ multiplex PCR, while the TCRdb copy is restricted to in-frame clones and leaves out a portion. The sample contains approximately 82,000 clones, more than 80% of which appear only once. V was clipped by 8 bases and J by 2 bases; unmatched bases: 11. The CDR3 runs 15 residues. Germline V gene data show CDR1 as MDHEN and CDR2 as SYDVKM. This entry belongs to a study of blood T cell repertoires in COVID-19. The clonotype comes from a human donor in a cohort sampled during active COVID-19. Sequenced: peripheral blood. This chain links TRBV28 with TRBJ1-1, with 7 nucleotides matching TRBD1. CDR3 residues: CASASGRGLNTEAFF. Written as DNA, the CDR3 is TGTGCCAGCGCCAGCGGAAGGGGGCTTAACACTGAAGCTTTCTTT.